This T cell receptor (beta chain) was sequenced during a study of Graves' ophthalmopathy and Graves' hyperthyroidism. Study-wide results and limits: Most expanded thyroid clonotypes above 0.001 frequency also appeared in blood.

Amplified TCR beta CDR3 regions were obtained using RNA transcripts as template. The authors performed first-round RT-PCR with HTBI primers and then a second-round multiplex PCR. In TCRdb, the multiplex PCR reads were re-called with MiXCR into one record per CDR3 protein. The sample contains around 590,000 distinct CDR3 sequences, roughly 39% of which appear only once. The CDR3 spans 18 residues. Deletions cut 5 bases from V and 9 bases from J, with 26 bases between. Germline assignment: CDR1 MNHNS and CDR2 SASEGT. Note on this clonotype: Antigen unknown. Just one base apart from a much larger clone, this may be a read error.

The receptor was isolated from an adult man with Graves' hyperthyroidism. The rearrangement joins TRBV6-1 to TRBJ1-6, with unresolved D. Sequenced input: peripheral blood or thyroid tissue (not recorded which). The CDR3 nucleotides read TGTGCCAGCAGTTACTCGGGTCCTACAGTCAGGCTTGGTTCACCCCTCCACTTT. Residues: CASSYSGPTVRLGSPLHF.